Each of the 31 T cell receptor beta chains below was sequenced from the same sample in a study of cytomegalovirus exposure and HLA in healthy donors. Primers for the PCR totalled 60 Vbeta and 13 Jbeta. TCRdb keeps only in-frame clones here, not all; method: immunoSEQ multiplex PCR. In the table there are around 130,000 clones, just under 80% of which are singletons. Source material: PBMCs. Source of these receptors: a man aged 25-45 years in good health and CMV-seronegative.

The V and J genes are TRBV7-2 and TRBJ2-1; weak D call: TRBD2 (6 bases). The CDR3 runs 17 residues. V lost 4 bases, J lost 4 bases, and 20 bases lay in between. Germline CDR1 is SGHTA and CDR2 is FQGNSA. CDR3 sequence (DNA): TGTGCCAGCAGCTCCAACACCTTAGCGGCGTATTACAATGAGCAGTTCTTC. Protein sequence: CASSSNTLAAYYNEQFF.

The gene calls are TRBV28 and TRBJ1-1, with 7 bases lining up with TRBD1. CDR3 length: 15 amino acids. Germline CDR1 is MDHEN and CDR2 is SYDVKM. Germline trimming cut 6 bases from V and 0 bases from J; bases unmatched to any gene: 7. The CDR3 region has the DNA TGTGCCAGCAGCCCAGACAGGGATCTGAACACTGAAGCTTTCTTT. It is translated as CASSPDRDLNTEAFF.

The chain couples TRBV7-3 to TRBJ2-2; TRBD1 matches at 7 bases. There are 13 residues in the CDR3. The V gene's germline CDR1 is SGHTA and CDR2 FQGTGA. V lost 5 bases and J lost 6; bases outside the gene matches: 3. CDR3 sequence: CASSDRVAGELFF. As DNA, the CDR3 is TGTGCCAGCAGCGACAGGGTGGCCGGGGAGCTGTTTTTT.

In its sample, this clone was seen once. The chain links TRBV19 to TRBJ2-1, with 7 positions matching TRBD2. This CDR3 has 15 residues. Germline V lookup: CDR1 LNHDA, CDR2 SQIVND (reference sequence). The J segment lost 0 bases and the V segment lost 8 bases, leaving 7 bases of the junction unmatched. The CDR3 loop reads CASARGGSSYNEQFF. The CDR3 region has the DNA TGTGCCAGTGCGAGGGGCGGGAGCTCCTACAATGAGCAGTTCTTC.

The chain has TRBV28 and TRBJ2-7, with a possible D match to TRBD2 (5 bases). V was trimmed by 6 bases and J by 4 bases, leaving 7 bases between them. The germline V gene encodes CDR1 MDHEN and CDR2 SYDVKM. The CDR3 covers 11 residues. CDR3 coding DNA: TGTGCCAGCAGAACTAGGTACGAGCAGTACTTC. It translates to CASRTRYEQYF.

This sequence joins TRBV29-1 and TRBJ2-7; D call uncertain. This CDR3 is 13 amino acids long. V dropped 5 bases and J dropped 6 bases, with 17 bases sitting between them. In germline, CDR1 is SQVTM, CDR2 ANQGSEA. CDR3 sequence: CSVHLGSGGEQYF. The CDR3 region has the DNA TGCAGCGTTCACCTCGGGTCGGGTGGCGAGCAGTACTTC.

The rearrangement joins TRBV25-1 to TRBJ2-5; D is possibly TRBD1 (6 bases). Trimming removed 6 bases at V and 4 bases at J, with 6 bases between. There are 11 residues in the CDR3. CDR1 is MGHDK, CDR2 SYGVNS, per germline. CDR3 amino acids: CASRQGETQYF. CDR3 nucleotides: TGTGCCAGCAGACAGGGAGAGACCCAGTACTTC.

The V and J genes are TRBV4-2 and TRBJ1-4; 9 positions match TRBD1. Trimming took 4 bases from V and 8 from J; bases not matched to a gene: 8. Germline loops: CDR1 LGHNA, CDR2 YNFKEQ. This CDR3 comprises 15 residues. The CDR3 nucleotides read TGTGCCAGCAGCCCAGAACAGGGGGCTTTGGAAAAACTGTTTTTT. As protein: CASSPEQGALEKLFF.

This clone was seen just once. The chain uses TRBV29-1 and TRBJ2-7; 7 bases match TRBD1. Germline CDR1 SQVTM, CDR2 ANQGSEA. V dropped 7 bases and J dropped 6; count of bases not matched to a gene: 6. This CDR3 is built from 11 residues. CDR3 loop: CSGRQGAEQYF. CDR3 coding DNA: TGCAGCGGGCGACAGGGCGCCGAGCAGTACTTC.

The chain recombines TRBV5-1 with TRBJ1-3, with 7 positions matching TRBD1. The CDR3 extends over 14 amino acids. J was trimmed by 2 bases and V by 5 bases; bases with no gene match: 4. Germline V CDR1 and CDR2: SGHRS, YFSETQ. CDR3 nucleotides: TGCGCCAGCAGGGAGACAGGGACTGGAAACACCATATATTTT. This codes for CASRETGTGNTIYF. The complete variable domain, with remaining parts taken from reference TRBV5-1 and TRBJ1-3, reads KAGVTQTPRYLIKTRGQQVTLSCSPISGHRSVSWYQQTPGQGLQFLFEYFSETQRNKGNFPGRFSGRQFSNSRSEMNVSTLELGDSALYLCASRETGTGNTIYFGEGSWLTVV.

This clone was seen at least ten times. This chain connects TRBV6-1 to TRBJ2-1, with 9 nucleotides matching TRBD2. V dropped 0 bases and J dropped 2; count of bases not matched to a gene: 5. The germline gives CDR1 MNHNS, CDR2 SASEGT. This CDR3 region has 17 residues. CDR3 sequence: CASSEAPTSGTYNEQFF. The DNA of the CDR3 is TGTGCCAGCAGTGAAGCGCCGACTAGCGGCACCTACAATGAGCAGTTCTTC.

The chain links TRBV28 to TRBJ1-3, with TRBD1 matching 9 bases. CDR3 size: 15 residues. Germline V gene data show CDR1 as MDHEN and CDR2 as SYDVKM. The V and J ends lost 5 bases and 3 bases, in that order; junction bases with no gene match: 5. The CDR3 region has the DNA TGTGCCAGCAGTCTACAGGGGGCGCTTGGAAACACCATATATTTT. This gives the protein CASSLQGALGNTIYF.

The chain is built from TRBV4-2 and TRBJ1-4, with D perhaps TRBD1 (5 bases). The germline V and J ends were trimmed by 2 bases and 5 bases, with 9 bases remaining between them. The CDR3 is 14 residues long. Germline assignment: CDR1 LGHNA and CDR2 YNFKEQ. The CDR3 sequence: CASSQTTANEKLFF. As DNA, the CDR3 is TGTGCCAGCAGCCAAACGACAGCAAATGAAAAACTGTTTTTT.

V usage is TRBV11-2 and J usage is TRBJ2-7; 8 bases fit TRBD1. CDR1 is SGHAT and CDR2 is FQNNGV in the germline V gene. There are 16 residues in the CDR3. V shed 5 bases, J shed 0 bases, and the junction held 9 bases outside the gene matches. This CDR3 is CASSLGLGQVSYEQYF. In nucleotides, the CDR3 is TGTGCCAGCAGCCTCGGCTTGGGACAGGTCTCCTACGAGCAGTACTTC.

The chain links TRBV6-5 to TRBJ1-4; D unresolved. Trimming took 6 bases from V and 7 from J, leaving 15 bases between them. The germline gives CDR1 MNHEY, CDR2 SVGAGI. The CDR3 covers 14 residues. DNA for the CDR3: TGTGCCAGCAGACAAACCCAGGCCGGTGAAAAACTGTTTTTT. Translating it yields CASRQTQAGEKLFF.

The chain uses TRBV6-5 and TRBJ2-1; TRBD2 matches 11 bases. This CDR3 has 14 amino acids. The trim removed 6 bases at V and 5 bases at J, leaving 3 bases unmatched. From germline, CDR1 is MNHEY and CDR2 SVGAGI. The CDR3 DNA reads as TGTGCCAGCAGCTTAGCGGGGGGGCACAATGAGCAGTTCTTC. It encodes CASSLAGGHNEQFF.

The DNA for the CDR3 is TGTGCCACTCATCACCGGCCCAGGGGCTACAATGAGCAGTTCTTC. It encodes CATHHRPRGYNEQFF. This chain uses TRBV6-1 with TRBJ2-1; a weak D match, TRBD1 (6 bases). Germline CDR1 reads MNHNS; CDR2 reads SASEGT. V was pared by 10 bases and J by 3 bases, with 19 bases between. CDR3 length: 15 amino acids.

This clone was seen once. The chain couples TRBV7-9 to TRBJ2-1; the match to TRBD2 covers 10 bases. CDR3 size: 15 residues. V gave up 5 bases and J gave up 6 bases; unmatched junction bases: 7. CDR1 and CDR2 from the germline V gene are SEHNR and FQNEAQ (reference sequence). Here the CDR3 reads CASSPGASGSNEQFF. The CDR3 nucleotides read TGTGCCAGCAGCCCGGGGGCTAGCGGGAGCAATGAGCAGTTCTTC.

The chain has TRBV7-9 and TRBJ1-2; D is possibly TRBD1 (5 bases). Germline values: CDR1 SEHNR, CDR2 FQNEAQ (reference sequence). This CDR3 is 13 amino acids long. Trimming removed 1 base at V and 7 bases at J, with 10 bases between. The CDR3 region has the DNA TGTGCCAGCAGCTTAGAAGGGGAGGGTGGCTACACCTTC. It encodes CASSLEGEGGYTF.

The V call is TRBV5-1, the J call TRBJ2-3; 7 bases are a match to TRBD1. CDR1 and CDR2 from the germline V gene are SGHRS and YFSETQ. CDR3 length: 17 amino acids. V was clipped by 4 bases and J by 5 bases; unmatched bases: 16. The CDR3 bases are TGCGCCAGCAGCCCTCCGGTTAGGGGGCACGGTAAAGATACGCAGTATTTT. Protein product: CASSPPVRGHGKDTQYF. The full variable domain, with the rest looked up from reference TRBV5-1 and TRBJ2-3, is KAGVTQTPRYLIKTRGQQVTLSCSPISGHRSVSWYQQTPGQGLQFLFEYFSETQRNKGNFPGRFSGRQFSNSRSEMNVSTLELGDSALYLCASSPPVRGHGKDTQYFGPGTRLTVL.

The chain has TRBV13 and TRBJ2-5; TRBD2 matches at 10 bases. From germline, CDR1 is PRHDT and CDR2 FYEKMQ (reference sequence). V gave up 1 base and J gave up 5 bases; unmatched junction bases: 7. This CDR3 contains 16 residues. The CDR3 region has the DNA TGTGCCAGCAGCTTAGAGGCTAGCGGGAGAGAGGAGACCCAGTACTTC. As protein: CASSLEASGREETQYF.

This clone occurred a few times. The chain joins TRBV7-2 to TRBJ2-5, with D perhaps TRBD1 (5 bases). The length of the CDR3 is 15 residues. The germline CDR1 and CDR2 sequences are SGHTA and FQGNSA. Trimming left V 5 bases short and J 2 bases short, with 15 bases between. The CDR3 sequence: CASSPRRQGQETQYF. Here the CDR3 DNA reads TGTGCCAGCAGCCCACGTAGGCAGGGACAAGAGACCCAGTACTTC.

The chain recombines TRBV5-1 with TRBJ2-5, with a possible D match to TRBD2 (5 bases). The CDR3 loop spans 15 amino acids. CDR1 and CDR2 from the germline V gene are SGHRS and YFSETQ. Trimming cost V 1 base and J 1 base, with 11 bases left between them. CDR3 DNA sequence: TGCGCCAGCAGCTTGATGGCGGGCTCCCAAGAGACCCAGTACTTC. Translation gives CASSLMAGSQETQYF. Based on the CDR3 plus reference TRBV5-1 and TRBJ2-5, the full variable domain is KAGVTQTPRYLIKTRGQQVTLSCSPISGHRSVSWYQQTPGQGLQFLFEYFSETQRNKGNFPGRFSGRQFSNSRSEMNVSTLELGDSALYLCASSLMAGSQETQYFGPGTRLLVL.

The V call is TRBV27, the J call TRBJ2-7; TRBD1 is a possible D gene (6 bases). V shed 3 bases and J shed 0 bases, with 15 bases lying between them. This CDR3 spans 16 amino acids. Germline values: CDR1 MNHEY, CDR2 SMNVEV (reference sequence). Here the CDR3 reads CASSFSTGVLSYEQYF. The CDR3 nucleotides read TGTGCCAGCAGTTTCTCGACAGGTGTACTCTCCTACGAGCAGTACTTC.

CDR3 bases: TGTGCCAGCAGCTTGGGGTTAACATATAATTCACCCCTCCACTTT. It specifies CASSLGLTYNSPLHF. The chain carries TRBV5-8 and TRBJ1-6; D is undetermined. Germline V CDR1 and CDR2: SGHTS, YDEGEE. The CDR3 is 15 amino acids. The V end was cut by 0 bases, the J end by 4 bases, with 8 bases between.

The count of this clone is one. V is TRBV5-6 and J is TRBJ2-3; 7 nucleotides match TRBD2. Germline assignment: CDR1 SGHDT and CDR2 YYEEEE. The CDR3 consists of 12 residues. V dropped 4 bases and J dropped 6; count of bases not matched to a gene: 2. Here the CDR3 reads CASSAGGDTQYF. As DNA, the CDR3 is TGTGCCAGCAGCGCCGGGGGGGATACGCAGTATTTT.

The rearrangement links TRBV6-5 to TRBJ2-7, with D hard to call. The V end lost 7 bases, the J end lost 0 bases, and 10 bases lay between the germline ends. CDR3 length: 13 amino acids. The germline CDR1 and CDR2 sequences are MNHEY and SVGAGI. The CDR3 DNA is TGTGCCAGCAAGTCTCCCGGCTCCTACGAGCAGTACTTC. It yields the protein CASKSPGSYEQYF.

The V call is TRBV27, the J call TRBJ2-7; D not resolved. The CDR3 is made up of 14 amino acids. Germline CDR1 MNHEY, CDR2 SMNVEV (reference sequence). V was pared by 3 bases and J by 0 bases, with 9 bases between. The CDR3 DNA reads TGTGCCAGCAGTTTTGGTCCAGGCTCCTACGAGCAGTACTTC. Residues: CASSFGPGSYEQYF.

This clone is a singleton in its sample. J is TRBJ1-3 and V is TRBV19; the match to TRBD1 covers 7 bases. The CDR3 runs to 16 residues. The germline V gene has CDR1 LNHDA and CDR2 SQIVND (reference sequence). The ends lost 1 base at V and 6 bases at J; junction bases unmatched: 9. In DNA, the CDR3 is TGTGCCAGTAGTATAGTCTTCGGGACAGCCGTAAACACCATATATTTT. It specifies CASSIVFGTAVNTIYF.

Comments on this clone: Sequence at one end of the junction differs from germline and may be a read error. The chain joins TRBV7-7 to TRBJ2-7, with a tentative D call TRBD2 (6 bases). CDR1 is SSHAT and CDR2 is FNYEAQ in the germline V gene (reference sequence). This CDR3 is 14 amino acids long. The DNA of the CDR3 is TGTGCTAGCAGCGCGGGACCTACATCCTACGAGCAGTACTTC. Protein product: CASSAGPTSYEQYF.

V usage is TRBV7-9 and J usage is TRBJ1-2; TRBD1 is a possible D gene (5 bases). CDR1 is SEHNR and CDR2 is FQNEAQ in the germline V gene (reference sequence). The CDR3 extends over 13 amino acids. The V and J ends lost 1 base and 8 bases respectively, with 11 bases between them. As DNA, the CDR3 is TGTGCCAGCAGCTTAGTAATAGGGGTCGGCTACACCTTC. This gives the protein CASSLVIGVGYTF.